Each of the 19 T cell receptor beta chains below was sequenced from the same sample in a study of blood T cell repertoires in COVID-19. The table came from immunoSEQ multiplex PCR; TCRdb's copy has only in-frame clones and leaves some out. In the table there are around 230,000 clones, about 86% of which are singletons. Sequenced sample: peripheral blood. These receptors were collected from a woman aged 45-59 years with acute or convalescent COVID-19.

The chain combines TRBV5-1 with TRBJ2-3; D remains unclear. There are 14 residues in the CDR3. Looked up from germline, CDR1 is SGHRS and CDR2 is YFSETQ. V lost 0 bases to trimming and J lost 6 bases, with 11 bases between them. The CDR3 sequence: CASSLEFGPDTQYF. As DNA, the CDR3 is TGCGCCAGCAGCTTGGAGTTTGGGCCGGATACGCAGTATTTT.

The genes are TRBV25-1 and TRBJ2-1, with D possibly being TRBD2 (6 bases). The CDR3 is 15 residues long. V gave up 4 bases and J gave up 11 bases, with 21 bases separating them. Germline values: CDR1 MGHDK, CDR2 SYGVNS. CDR3: CASSAPGTGVFQQFF. In DNA, the CDR3 is TGTGCCAGCAGTGCACCGGGCACGGGGGTCTTTCAGCAGTTCTTC.

V is TRBV28 and J is TRBJ1-3, with D maybe TRBD1 (5 bases). The CDR3 loop spans 14 amino acids. Germline V gene data show CDR1 as MDHEN and CDR2 as SYDVKM. The ends were cut back, 7 bases at V and 2 bases at J, with 12 bases in the middle. The CDR3 DNA reads as TGTGCCAGCAAAGGCGGGGGAGCTGGAAACACCATATATTTT. It specifies CASKGGGAGNTIYF.

J is TRBJ2-2 and V is TRBV6-5; TRBD2 matches 11 bases. The CDR3 sequence is 16 residues long. Unmatched junction bases numbered 5, after V lost 2 bases and J lost 6 bases. The germline CDR1 and CDR2 sequences are MNHEY and SVGAGI. The DNA of the CDR3 is TGTGCCAGCAGTTACCCGACTAGCGGGAAGGCCGGGGAGCTGTTTTTT. It specifies CASSYPTSGKAGELFF.

The chain is built from TRBV19 and TRBJ1-1; TRBD1 might be the D (5 bases). This CDR3 region has 15 residues. Germline values: CDR1 LNHDA, CDR2 SQIVND (reference sequence). V was pared by 3 bases and J by 1 base, with 12 bases between. CDR3 protein: CASSMRSGKNTEAFF. The CDR3 DNA is TGTGCCAGTAGTATGAGGTCAGGGAAGAACACTGAAGCTTTCTTT.

V gene TRBV28 combines with J gene TRBJ1-5, with D tentatively TRBD1 (6 bases). Trimming removed 6 bases from V and 0 bases from J, with 12 bases in between. Germline CDR1 is MDHEN and CDR2 is SYDVKM. The CDR3 has 15 residues. The CDR3 is CASRFGTNSNQPQHF. The DNA for the CDR3 is TGTGCCAGCAGATTCGGGACAAATAGCAATCAGCCCCAGCATTTT.

V gene TRBV28 combines with J gene TRBJ1-5; D is possibly TRBD1 (6 bases). The CDR3 runs to 15 residues. V was clipped by 2 bases and J by 6 bases, with 14 bases between them. The germline gives CDR1 MDHEN, CDR2 SYDVKM. The chain's CDR3 is CASSLGGGGGQPQHF. CDR3 in DNA: TGTGCCAGCAGTTTAGGGGGAGGGGGTGGTCAGCCCCAGCATTTT. The whole variable domain, remainder taken from reference TRBV28 and TRBJ1-5, is DVKVTQSSRYLVKRTGEKVFLECVQDMDHENMFWYRQDPGLGLRLIYFSYDVKMKEKGDIPEGYSVSREKKERFSLILESASTNQTSMYLCASSLGGGGGQPQHFGDGTRLSIL.

This clone appeared a single time. The V and J genes are TRBV9 and TRBJ2-1; D possibly corresponds to TRBD1 (6 bases). The CDR3 is made up of 17 amino acids. V lost 3 bases and J 2 bases, leaving 18 bases between the germline ends. Germline-derived CDR1 and CDR2 are SGDLS and YYNGEE. CDR3 sequence reads: CASSEALGAAPYNEQFF. The CDR3 coding sequence is TGTGCCAGCAGCGAGGCCCTGGGGGCGGCCCCCTACAATGAGCAGTTCTTC.

This clone has just one count. The V call is TRBV2, the J call TRBJ2-3, with TRBD2 as a possible D gene (6 bases). Deletions cut 7 bases from V and 5 bases from J, with 16 bases between. Germline V CDR1 and CDR2: SNHLY, FYNNEI. The CDR3 is made up of 14 amino acids. The CDR3 bases are TGTGCCAGCAACCTAGCGCGAGGGGAAGATACGCAGTATTTT. Translating gives CASNLARGEDTQYF.

The chain employs TRBV19 and TRBJ2-1; TRBD2 aligns across 7 bases. Trimming removed 6 bases from V and 7 bases from J; junction bases left unmatched: 9. This CDR3 is 14 amino acids long. CDR1 LNHDA and CDR2 SQIVND come from the germline V gene (reference sequence). CDR3 region: CASRGVEAGNEQFF. CDR3 in DNA: TGTGCCAGTAGAGGGGTGGAAGCGGGGAATGAGCAGTTCTTC. The variable domain in full, with the rest retrieved from reference TRBV19 and TRBJ2-1, is DGGITQSPKYLFRKEGQNVTLSCEQNLNHDAMYWYRQDPGQGLRLIYYSQIVNDFQKGDIAEGYSVSREKKESFPLTVTSAQKNPTAFYLCASRGVEAGNEQFFGPGTRLTVL.

J is TRBJ2-1 and V is TRBV9; unclear D gene. The length of the CDR3 is 12 residues. Germline V gene lookup returns CDR1 SGDLS and CDR2 YYNGEE. V was clipped by 3 bases and J by 8 bases, with 9 bases between them. CDR3 protein: CASSEHLDEQFF. CDR3 coding DNA: TGTGCCAGCAGCGAGCATCTCGATGAGCAGTTCTTC. The whole variable domain, remainder taken from reference TRBV9 and TRBJ2-1, is DSGVTQTPKHLITATGQRVTLRCSPRSGDLSVYWYQQSLDQGLQFLIQYYNGEERAKGNILERFSAQQFPDLHSELNLSSLELGDSALYFCASSEHLDEQFFGPGTRLTVL.

The V and J genes are TRBV3-1 (or the pseudogene TRBV3-2) and TRBJ1-3; a possible D gene is TRBD1 (6 bases). Germline V gene lookup returns CDR1 LGHDT and CDR2 YNNKEL (reference sequence). The CDR3 covers 14 residues. Trimming stripped 3 bases from V and 4 bases from J, with 10 bases between. This CDR3 reads CASSQGARGNTIYF. CDR3 coding DNA: TGTGCCAGCAGCCAGGGGGCGCGAGGAAACACCATATATTTT.

The chain is built from TRBV3-1 (or the pseudogene TRBV3-2) and TRBJ2-7; the match to TRBD2 covers 10 bases. The CDR3 is 14 amino acids. Germline CDR1 reads LGHDT; CDR2 reads YNNKEL (reference sequence). V lost 2 bases and J lost 6; bases outside the gene matches: 4. The CDR3 loop is CASSQLAGVLEQYF. CDR3 DNA: TGTGCCAGCAGCCAACTAGCGGGAGTTCTCGAGCAGTACTTC.

The chain carries TRBV28 and TRBJ1-2; 9 bases are shared with TRBD1. Germline V CDR1 and CDR2: MDHEN, SYDVKM. V dropped 7 bases and J dropped 8; count of bases not matched to a gene: 8. This CDR3 comprises 13 residues. The CDR3 loop is CASTRDRVGGYTF. In nucleotides, the CDR3 is TGTGCCAGCACCCGGGACAGGGTAGGCGGCTACACCTTC.

The CDR3 protein is CASSTGERGQPQHF. CDR3 nucleotide sequence: TGTGCCAGCAGCACGGGGGAAAGAGGACAGCCCCAGCATTTT. This rearrangement joins TRBV5-4 to TRBJ1-5, with D possibly TRBD1 on 5 matching bases. Trimming pared 4 bases from V and 7 bases from J, leaving 15 bases between. This CDR3 spans 14 amino acids. CDR1 is SGHNT, CDR2 YYREEE, per germline (reference sequence).

The chain is built from TRBV20-1 and TRBJ2-1, with D unresolved. The CDR3 contains 11 residues. Looked up from germline, CDR1 is DFQATT and CDR2 is SNEGSKA (reference sequence). The V gene lost 5 bases and the J gene lost 7 bases, with 9 bases spanning the gap. The CDR3 nucleotides are TGCAGTGCTCGAAAACTGAATGAGCAGTTCTTC. Translating gives CSARKLNEQFF.

V and J are TRBV19 and TRBJ1-1; tentatively, D is TRBD1 (6 bases). Germline CDR1 LNHDA, CDR2 SQIVND (reference sequence). V lost 11 bases and J lost 3, with 16 bases in between. This CDR3 comprises 13 residues. Written as DNA, the CDR3 is TGTGCCTCTTCAGGGGAGAGTTACACTGAAGCTTTCTTT. Translation: CASSGESYTEAFF. Full variable domain (remainder filled in from reference TRBV19 and TRBJ1-1): DGGITQSPKYLFRKEGQNVTLSCEQNLNHDAMYWYRQDPGQGLRLIYYSQIVNDFQKGDIAEGYSVSREKKESFPLTVTSAQKNPTAFYLCASSGESYTEAFFGQGTRLTVV.

This clone was found a few times. J is TRBJ2-7 and V is TRBV7-2; D gene uncertain. Looked up from germline, CDR1 is SGHTA and CDR2 is FQGNSA. The V end lost 1 base, the J end lost 5 bases, and 9 bases lay between the germline ends. This CDR3 has 13 residues. CDR3 amino acids: CASSLGPNNEQYF. The CDR3 nucleotides read TGTGCCAGCAGCTTAGGGCCCAATAACGAGCAGTACTTC. Complete variable domain (other parts from reference TRBV7-2 and TRBJ2-7): GAGVSQSPSNKVTEKGKDVELRCDPISGHTALYWYRQSLGQGLEFLIYFQGNSAPDKSGLPSDRFSAERTGGSVSTLTIQRTQQEDSAVYLCASSLGPNNEQYFGPGTRLTVT.

The rearrangement uses TRBV27 and TRBJ2-2, with unresolved D. This CDR3 has 12 residues. The ends were cut back, 8 bases at V and 6 bases at J, with 10 bases in the middle. CDR1 and CDR2 from the germline V gene are MNHEY and SMNVEV (reference sequence). CDR3 sequence (DNA): TGTGCCAGCTTCGGTGCGTCCGGGGAGCTGTTTTTT. Encoded protein: CASFGASGELFF.